Listed below are T cell receptor beta chains from one sample, sequenced in a study of shared clonotypes between healthy human individuals. Sequencing used immunoSEQ multiplex PCR; TCRdb keeps in-frame clones, though not all of them. The sample contains about 1 million clones, roughly 80% of which appear only once. Sequencing was carried out using memory CD4+ T cells sorted from blood. The receptors here all came from a man between 18 and 35 years old in good health. Both conserved end residues are part of each CDR3. The D gene is left open where the match is weak. Size is stated for part of the rows, as once, few or many counts, or as a class when the clone is expanded.

clone size	D gene	V gene	J gene	CDR3 DNA	CDR3 protein
many	.	TRBV19	TRBJ1-5	TGTGCCAGTAGTTTGTTAAATCAGCCCCAGCATTTT	CASSLLNQPQHF
.	TRBD2	TRBV5-1	TRBJ2-7	TGCGCCAGCAGCTTGGCGAGTAGCGGGGGAGGATACGAGCAGTACTTC	CASSLASSGGGYEQYF
.	.	TRBV6-6	TRBJ1-1	TGTGCCAGCAGCCGAGATGAGCCGAGGGCTTTCTTT	CASSRDEPRAFF
.	.	TRBV4-3	TRBJ1-5	TGCGCCAGCAGCCAAGGCGCTAGCAATCAGCCCCAGCATTTT	CASSQGASNQPQHF
.	.	TRBV5-4	TRBJ1-1	TGTGCCAGCAGCTTGATTACGGGACGGCTAGCTTTCTTT	CASSLITGRLAFF
.	TRBD2	TRBV2	TRBJ2-7	TGTGCCAGCGGGGGGGATTCCCAAAACCAGTACTTC	CASGGDSQNQYF
.	.	TRBV5-4	TRBJ1-2	TGTGCCAGCAGCTTGGATCCGGCAGCGGCCTATGGCTACACCTTC	CASSLDPAAAYGYTF
few	TRBD1	TRBV18	TRBJ1-5	TGTGCCAGCTCGCGGGGACAGGGGGGTAATAGCAATCAGCCCCAGCATTTT	CASSRGQGGNSNQPQHF
once	.	TRBV7-2	TRBJ1-1	TGTGCCAGCAGCTTGGAACAAAACACTGAAGCTTTCTTT	CASSLEQNTEAFF
.	.	TRBV5-1	TRBJ2-1	TGCGCCAGCAGCTCTGGGGGAACGTCAGGGAACAATGAGCAGTTCTTC	CASSSGGTSGNNEQFF
.	.	TRBV15	TRBJ2-7	TGTGCCACCAGCAGAGAGACACACAGCTCCTACGAGCAGTACTTC	CATSRETHSSYEQYF
.	TRBD1	TRBV30	TRBJ1-2	TGTGCCTGGGCCGGGACAGATTCTCTTTATGGCTACACCTTC	CAWAGTDSLYGYTF
.	.	TRBV7-9	TRBJ2-5	TGTGCCAGCAGCCCGGGGACCTTCACCTCCCAAGAGACCCAGTACTTC	CASSPGTFTSQETQYF
.	.	TRBV30	TRBJ2-4	TGTGCCTGGAGTCGGACGGCGCCGAAGTACTTC	CAWSRTAPKYF
.	.	TRBV6-5	TRBJ1-1	TGTGCCAGCAGTTCCTTTGCCCAGGACCCTTTCTTT	CASSSFAQDPFF
few	.	TRBV14	TRBJ2-2	TGTGCCAGCAGCCAAGTAGGCGGGACCGGGGAGCTGTTTTTT	CASSQVGGTGELFF
few	.	TRBV9	TRBJ2-2	TGTGCCAGCAGCGTAGAAGGGGTTAAGGACACCGGGGAGCTGTTTTTT	CASSVEGVKDTGELFF
.	TRBD2	TRBV18	TRBJ2-1	TGTGCCAGCTCACCTCCTCTAGCGGGCATCTACAATGAGCAGTTCTTC	CASSPPLAGIYNEQFF
.	.	TRBV5-1	TRBJ2-4	TGCGCCAGCAGCTCGGAAGTCGGGAACATTCAGTACTTC	CASSSEVGNIQYF
.	.	TRBV9	TRBJ1-4	TGTGCCAGCAGCGTAGCCGATCCGGGACGCCTCTATTTT	CASSVADPGRLYF
.	.	TRBV30	TRBJ2-1	TGTGCCTGGAGTGGGGCCAGGGCTGAGCAGTTCTTC	CAWSGARAEQFF
.	TRBD1	TRBV25-1	TRBJ1-5	TGTGCCAGCAGGGGCGGGACAGACAATCAGCCCCAGCATTTT	CASRGGTDNQPQHF
.	.	TRBV5-1	TRBJ1-1	TGCGCCAGCACTCTTGCTATAGGGGCCATGAACACTGAAGCTTTCTTT	CASTLAIGAMNTEAFF
once	.	TRBV10-2	TRBJ1-2	TGCGCCAGCAGTGGAGGGGGGCATGGCTACACCTTC	CASSGGGHGYTF
.	.	TRBV6-1	TRBJ1-5	TGTGCCAGCAGTTTGGGACACCTTAGCAATCAGCCCCAGCATTTT	CASSLGHLSNQPQHF
once	TRBD2	TRBV9	TRBJ2-1	TGTGCCAGCAGTTCGACCGGGACTAGCGGGAATGAGCAGTTCTTC	CASSSTGTSGNEQFF
.	TRBD1	TRBV7-3	TRBJ2-7	TGTGCCAGCAGCTTAGGACAGGGTCCCCCCTACGAGCAGTACTTC	CASSLGQGPPYEQYF
.	.	TRBV10-3	TRBJ2-7	TGTGCCATCAGTGATCCGGACCGGCGGTACGAGCAGTACTTC	CAISDPDRRYEQYF
few	.	TRBV7-8	TRBJ1-3	TGTGCCAGCAGCCGCGCCCAGGGTGGGGGAAACACCATATATTTT	CASSRAQGGGNTIYF
.	.	TRBV6-6	TRBJ1-5	TGTGCCAGCAGTTACCCGGACATCAATCAGCCCCAGCATTTT	CASSYPDINQPQHF
.	TRBD2	TRBV30	TRBJ2-3	TGTGCCTGGGGAGCGGGACTAGCGGACCGCACAGATACGCAGTATTTT	CAWGAGLADRTDTQYF
.	.	TRBV6-6	TRBJ1-3	TGTGCCAGCAGTTACTCGGTCGGGGCCGTCGGAAACACCATATATTTT	CASSYSVGAVGNTIYF
.	.	TRBV19	TRBJ1-1	TGTGCCAGTAAATATAATACGAACACTGAAGCTTTCTTT	CASKYNTNTEAFF
few	.	TRBV7-2	TRBJ2-2	TGTGCCAGCTCCTTCAAGGCGGGTAGCGGCAACACCGGGGAGCTGTTTTTT	CASSFKAGSGNTGELFF
.	.	TRBV27	TRBJ2-6	TGTGCCAGCAGTTGGGCTGCTGGGGCCAACGTCCTGACTTTC	CASSWAAGANVLTF
.	.	TRBV18	TRBJ2-7	TGTGCCAGCTCACCTGACCGGGAGCAGTACTTC	CASSPDREQYF
few	.	TRBV30	TRBJ1-1	TGTGCCTGGCCGCAGGGGCTCACTGAAGCTTTCTTT	CAWPQGLTEAFF
.	TRBD1	TRBV18	TRBJ1-4	TGTGCCAGCTCTCGGGACAGCCTGGAAAAACTGTTTTTT	CASSRDSLEKLFF
.	.	TRBV2	TRBJ1-2	TGTGCCAGCAGTGAACGGGGCGGCTACACCTTC	CASSERGGYTF
.	TRBD1	TRBV6-6	TRBJ1-4	TGTGCCAGCAGTTATGGACAGGCAACTAATGAAAAACTGTTTTTT	CASSYGQATNEKLFF
.	TRBD2	TRBV27	TRBJ2-7	TGTGCCAGCAACGCGAACGGGGGGTCCGAGCAGTACTTC	CASNANGGSEQYF
.	TRBD1	TRBV10-1	TRBJ2-5	TGCGCCAGCAGTGAAGCAGCCGGGACAGGCCAAGAGACCCAGTACTTC	CASSEAAGTGQETQYF
.	TRBD1	TRBV5-1	TRBJ2-3	TGCGCCAGCAGCTCTGGGACAGGGGCCAAGCAAAGCACAGATACGCAGTATTTT	CASSSGTGAKQSTDTQYF
.	.	TRBV28	TRBJ2-1	TGTGCCAGCAGTGCCTCTCGCCAGTACAATGAGCAGTTCTTC	CASSASRQYNEQFF
.	TRBD1	TRBV5-5	TRBJ2-2	TGTGCCAGCAGCTTTGGGTTTGGACAGGGCACCGGGGAGCTGTTTTTT	CASSFGFGQGTGELFF
.	TRBD1	TRBV6-5	TRBJ2-1	TGTGCCAGCAGTCGCCGGGACAGGGGAAATGAGCAGTTCTTC	CASSRRDRGNEQFF
few	.	TRBV5-6	TRBJ1-1	TGTGCCAGCAGCCTTTTAGATGGTCGGACTGAAGCTTTCTTT	CASSLLDGRTEAFF
.	.	TRBV2	TRBJ2-3	TGTGCCAGCAGTGAAGCCCGCCAAGCCACAGATACGCAGTATTTT	CASSEARQATDTQYF
.	TRBD2	TRBV27	TRBJ2-5	TGTGCCAGCAGTTTAATTGGGGTGAGGGCTAGCGGTAGACAAGAGACCCAGTACTTC	CASSLIGVRASGRQETQYF
.	TRBD1	TRBV7-2	TRBJ2-2	TGTGCCAGCAGCGGACGGGGACAGGGGAGAACCGGGGAGCTGTTTTTT	CASSGRGQGRTGELFF
.	TRBD2	TRBV6-6	TRBJ2-1	TGTGCCAGCTCTCCGACTAGCGGGAATTACAATGAGCAGTTCTTC	CASSPTSGNYNEQFF
.	.	TRBV5-4	TRBJ2-6	TGTGCCAGCAGCTTGGCCGGGTTGGGAAAATTCGCTGGGGCCAACGTCCTGACTTTC	CASSLAGLGKFAGANVLTF
.	TRBD1	TRBV2	TRBJ1-4	TGTGCCAGCAGTTACAGGGGTGAAAAACTGTTTTTT	CASSYRGEKLFF
.	.	TRBV11-2	TRBJ2-7	TGTGCCAGCAGCTTAGGAGGGAGTGCGTACGAGCAGTACTTC	CASSLGGSAYEQYF
many	.	TRBV10-3	TRBJ1-2	TGTGCCATCAGTGACGTTAACTATGGCTACACCTTC	CAISDVNYGYTF
.	TRBD1	TRBV5-1	TRBJ1-1	TGCGCCAGCAGAGCGGACAGGGCTGTTCCTGAAGCTTTCTTT	CASRADRAVPEAFF
.	.	TRBV7-5	TRBJ2-7	TGTGCCAGAAGCTCAGGTCCAGGACTAGCGGGATTAAGCTACGAGCAGTACTTC	CARSSGPGLAGLSYEQYF
once	.	TRBV6-5	TRBJ1-5	TGTGCCAGCACCCCCGGGGCCAATCAGCCCCAGCATTTT	CASTPGANQPQHF
.	.	TRBV2	TRBJ1-2	TGTGCCAGCAGTGAAGCGGGCAGGGCCTATGGCTACACCTTC	CASSEAGRAYGYTF